This TCR beta chain came from a study of OX40 agonist ivuxolimab in advanced cancers. Overall study context: Partial responses were seen in three patients, one with hepatocellular carcinoma and two with cutaneous melanoma.

Trimming removed 5 bases from V and 2 bases from J, with 13 bases in between. Germline loops: CDR1 MNHEY, CDR2 SMNVEV (reference sequence). The CDR3 sequence is 14 residues long. TCRdb's table, derived via immunoSEQ multiplex PCR, lists solely in-frame clones and lacks some. The table shows more than 60,000 clones, with over 75% occurring only once. About this clone itself: Its target is unknown.

Study-level findings and limits: What antigens the expanded peripheral T cells recognized was never established. Averaged across samples, CD8+ T cells carried more expanded clones than CD4+ did.

The gene calls are TRBV27 and TRBJ2-7; possibly TRBD2 for D (5 bases). The sample here was CD4+ or CD8+ T cells sorted from blood, taken in a trial of the OX40 agonist ivuxolimab. This sequence originates from an adult with an advanced solid tumor such as melanoma, head and neck, liver or kidney cancer. CDR3 residues: CASSTLASTYEQYF. The CDR3 region has the DNA TGTGCCAGCAGTACCTTAGCGTCAACCTACGAGCAGTACTTC.